This T cell receptor beta chain was captured by sequencing in a study of spatial heterogeneity in lung cancer. Time point meaning: sample taken at primary tumor resection. The donor group consisted of under 95 patients who had untreated, early-stage non-small cell lung cancer. Unsorted whole RNA from tumor, nontumor lung or frozen PBMC underwent sequencing. TCRdb independently ran MiXCR on the 5' RACE reads; one entry per CDR3 protein. The data show roughly 10,000 distinct CDR3 sequences, 5.5% to 7% seen once. From germline, CDR1 is SQVTM and CDR2 ANQGSEA. Deletions cut 4 bases from V and 6 bases from J, with 10 bases between. This CDR3 comprises 12 residues. This clonotype is medium-sized (0.01 to 0.1%) by share. Its antigen remains unknown. Study findings and constraints: Ubiquitous, expanded tumor-derived TCRs were more frequently observed in blood at resection than at follow-up.

The source was PBMCs, collected at surgery. V usage is TRBV29-1 and J usage is TRBJ2-1, with a possible D match to TRBD1 (6 bases). The sequence was collected from a male donor with early-stage non-small cell lung cancer. The CDR3 bases are TGCAGCGTTGTACAGGGAGTCAATGAGCAGTTCTTC. Encoded protein: CSVVQGVNEQFF.